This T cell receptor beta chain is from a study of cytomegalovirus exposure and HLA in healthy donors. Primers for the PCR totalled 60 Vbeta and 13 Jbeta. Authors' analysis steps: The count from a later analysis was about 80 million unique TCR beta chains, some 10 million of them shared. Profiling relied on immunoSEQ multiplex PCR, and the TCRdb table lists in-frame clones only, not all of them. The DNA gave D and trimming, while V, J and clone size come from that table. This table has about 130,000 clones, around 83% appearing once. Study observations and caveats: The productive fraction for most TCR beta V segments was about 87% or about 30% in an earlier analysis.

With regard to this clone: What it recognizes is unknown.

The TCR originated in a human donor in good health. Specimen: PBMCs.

DNA for the CDR3: TGTGCCAGCAGTTATACAGGCTCCACCGGGGAGCTGTTTTTT. It specifies CASSYTGSTGELFF. V is TRBV2 and J is TRBJ2-2; tentatively, D is TRBD1 (5 bases). The CDR3 runs 14 residues. V lost 5 bases and J 4 bases, leaving 11 bases between the germline ends. Looked up from germline, CDR1 is SNHLY and CDR2 is FYNNEI.